This paragraph reports one T cell receptor (beta chain). These data originate in a study of blood T cell repertoires in COVID-19. Looking at the study overall: Spain, Italy and the United States supplied samples that represented acute and convalescent COVID-19.

The CDR3 runs 15 residues. Germline-derived CDR1 and CDR2 are MNHEY and SVGAGI. Trimming removed 7 bases from V and 2 bases from J; junction bases left unmatched: 11. In the study's own analysis: Reference gene primers were amplified, and this amplification served to estimate nucleated cell counts. Using immunoSEQ multiplex PCR, the repertoire was profiled, and TCRdb retains in-frame clones only, with some absent. V, J and clone size are those of that table, while D and trimming were read from the DNA. The table lists about 200,000 clones, around four fifths of them singletons. Seattle cases were enrolled at active infection and followed longitudinally.

This chain links TRBV6-5 with TRBJ2-7; 7 nucleotides match TRBD1. The source material was peripheral blood. The source of this sequence is a man between 60 and 75 years old with COVID-19, enrolled during active disease. The CDR3 sequence: CASTRSGTVPYEQYF. The DNA for the CDR3 is TGTGCCAGCACCCGATCCGGGACAGTCCCCTACGAGCAGTACTTC.